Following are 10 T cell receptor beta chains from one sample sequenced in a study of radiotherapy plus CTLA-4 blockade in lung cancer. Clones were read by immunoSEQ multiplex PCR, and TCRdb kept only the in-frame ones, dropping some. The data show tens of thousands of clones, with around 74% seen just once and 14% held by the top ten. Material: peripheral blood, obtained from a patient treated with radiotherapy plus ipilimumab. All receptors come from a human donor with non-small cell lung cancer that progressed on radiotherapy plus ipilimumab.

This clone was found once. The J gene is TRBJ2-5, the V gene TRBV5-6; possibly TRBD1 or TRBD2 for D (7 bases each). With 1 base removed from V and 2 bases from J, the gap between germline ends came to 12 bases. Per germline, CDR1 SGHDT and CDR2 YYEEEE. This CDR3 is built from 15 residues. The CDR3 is CASSLIRGGQETQYF. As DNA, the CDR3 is TGTGCCAGCAGCTTGATCAGGGGGGGACAAGAGACCCAGTACTTC.

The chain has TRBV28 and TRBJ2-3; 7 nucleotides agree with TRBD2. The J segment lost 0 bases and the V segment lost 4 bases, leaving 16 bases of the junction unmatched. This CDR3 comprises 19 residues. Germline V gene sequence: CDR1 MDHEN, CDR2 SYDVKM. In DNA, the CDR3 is TGTGCCAGCAGTTCGCCTTATGTGGCTAGCGGCAGAAGCACAGATACGCAGTATTTT. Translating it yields CASSSPYVASGRSTDTQYF.

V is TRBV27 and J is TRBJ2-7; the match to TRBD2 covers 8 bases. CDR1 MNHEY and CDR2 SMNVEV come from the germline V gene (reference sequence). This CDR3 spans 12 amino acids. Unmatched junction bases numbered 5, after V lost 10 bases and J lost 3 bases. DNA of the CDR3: TGTGCCACCAGGACTAGCCTCTACGAGCAGTACTTC. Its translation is CATRTSLYEQYF.

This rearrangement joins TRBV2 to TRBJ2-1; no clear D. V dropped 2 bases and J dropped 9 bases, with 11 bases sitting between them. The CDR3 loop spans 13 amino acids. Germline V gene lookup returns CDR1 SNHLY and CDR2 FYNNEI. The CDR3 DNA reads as TGTGCCAGCAGTGAATGGACGGTATCTGAGCAGTTCTTC. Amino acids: CASSEWTVSEQFF.

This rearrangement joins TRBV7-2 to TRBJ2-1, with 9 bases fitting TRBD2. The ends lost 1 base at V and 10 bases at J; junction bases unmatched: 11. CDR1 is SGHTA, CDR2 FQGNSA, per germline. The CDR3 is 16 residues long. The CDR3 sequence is CASSLEALAGPLEQFF. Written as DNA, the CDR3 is TGTGCCAGCAGCTTAGAGGCTCTAGCGGGGCCCCTCGAGCAGTTCTTC.

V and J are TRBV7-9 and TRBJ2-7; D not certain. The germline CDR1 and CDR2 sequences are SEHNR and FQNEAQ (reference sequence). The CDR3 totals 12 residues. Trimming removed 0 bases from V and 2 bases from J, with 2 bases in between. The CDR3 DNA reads TGTGCCAGCAGCTTAGCCGCCTACGAGCAGTACTTC. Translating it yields CASSLAAYEQYF.

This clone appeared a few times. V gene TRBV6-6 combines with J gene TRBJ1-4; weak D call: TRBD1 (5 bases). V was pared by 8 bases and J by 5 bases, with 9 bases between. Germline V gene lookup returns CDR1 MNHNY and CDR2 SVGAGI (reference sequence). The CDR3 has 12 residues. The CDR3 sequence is CASRGKNEKLFF. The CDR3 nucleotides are TGTGCCAGCCGGGGCAAAAATGAAAAACTGTTTTTT.

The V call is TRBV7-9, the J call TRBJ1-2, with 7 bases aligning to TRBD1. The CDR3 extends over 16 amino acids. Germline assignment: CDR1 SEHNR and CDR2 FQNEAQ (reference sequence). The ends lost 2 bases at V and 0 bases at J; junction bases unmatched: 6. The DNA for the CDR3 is TGTGCCAGCAGCTTATGGGACAGTGAACCTAACTATGGCTACACCTTC. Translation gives CASSLWDSEPNYGYTF.

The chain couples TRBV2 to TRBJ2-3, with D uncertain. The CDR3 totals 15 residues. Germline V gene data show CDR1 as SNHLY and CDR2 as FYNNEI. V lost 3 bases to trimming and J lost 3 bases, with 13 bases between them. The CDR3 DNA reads TGTGCCAGCAGTGATCTTCGGAGTGGTACAGATACGCAGTATTTT. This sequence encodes CASSDLRSGTDTQYF.

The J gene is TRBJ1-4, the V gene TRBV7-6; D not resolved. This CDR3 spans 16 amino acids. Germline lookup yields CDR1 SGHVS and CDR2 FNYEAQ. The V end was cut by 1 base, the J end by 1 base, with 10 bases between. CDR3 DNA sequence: TGTGCCAGCAGCTTAGTACCGGGGAAAACTAATGAAAAACTGTTTTTT. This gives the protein CASSLVPGKTNEKLFF.